These 3 T cell receptor beta chains were sequenced from one sample in a study of blood T cell repertoires in COVID-19. Profiled with immunoSEQ multiplex PCR; TCRdb holds only in-frame clones, not every one. The table records 150,000 to 200,000 clones, over 80% of them present only once. The sequencing sample was made of peripheral blood. Every receptor here comes from a woman in her twenties or thirties with acute or convalescent COVID-19.

The chain has TRBV5-1 and TRBJ1-2, with 7 positions matching TRBD1. The CDR3 length is 17 residues. The V gene's germline CDR1 is SGHRS and CDR2 YFSETQ. V was clipped by 2 bases and J by 0 bases; unmatched bases: 10. In DNA, the CDR3 is TGCGCCAGCAGCTTTGACGGGAGGGGGCCGACTAACTATGGCTACACCTTC. It translates to CASSFDGRGPTNYGYTF.

This clone was picked up many times. V and J are TRBV9 and TRBJ2-2; 9 bases map to TRBD2. CDR3 length equals 15 residues. With V trimmed by 2 bases and J by 7 bases, 6 bases remained unmatched. Germline V lookup: CDR1 SGDLS, CDR2 YYNGEE. The CDR3 loop is CASSVSGGWIGELFF. CDR3 coding DNA: TGTGCCAGCAGCGTGAGCGGGGGGTGGATCGGGGAGCTGTTTTTT. Complete variable domain (other parts from reference TRBV9 and TRBJ2-2): DSGVTQTPKHLITATGQRVTLRCSPRSGDLSVYWYQQSLDQGLQFLIQYYNGEERAKGNILERFSAQQFPDLHSELNLSSLELGDSALYFCASSVSGGWIGELFFGEGSRLTVL.

V is TRBV5-6 and J is TRBJ2-7; TRBD1 is a possible D gene (8 bases). The length of the CDR3 is 16 residues. Germline CDR1 and CDR2: SGHDT and YYEEEE. V shed 4 bases and J shed 1 base, with 18 bases lying between them. CDR3 region: CASSLISGTGSYEQYF. The CDR3, as DNA: TGTGCCAGCAGCCTTATAAGCGGGACAGGATCCTACGAGCAGTACTTC.